This record concerns one T cell receptor beta chain sequence. Generated by immunoSEQ multiplex PCR, the TCRdb table keeps only in-frame clones and is missing some. The data hold millions of clones, with about 95% observed a single time. The data were obtained in a study of shared clonotypes between healthy human individuals. The CDR3 is 14 residues long. Germline lookup yields CDR1 ENHRY and CDR2 SYGVKD. V was trimmed by 7 bases and J by 1 base, leaving 11 bases between them. The naive CD8 fraction comprised CD45RO-negative cells positively selected for CCR7 and excluded terminally differentiated effector memory CD45RA+ cells.

The chain recombines TRBV10-3 with TRBJ2-1; TRBD1 might be the D (5 bases). Sequencing used naive CD8+ T cells sorted from blood. This TCR was sampled from a young man in good health. The CDR3 sequence is CAIKEGDSYNEQFF. The CDR3 bases are TGTGCCATCAAGGAAGGGGATTCCTACAATGAGCAGTTCTTC.